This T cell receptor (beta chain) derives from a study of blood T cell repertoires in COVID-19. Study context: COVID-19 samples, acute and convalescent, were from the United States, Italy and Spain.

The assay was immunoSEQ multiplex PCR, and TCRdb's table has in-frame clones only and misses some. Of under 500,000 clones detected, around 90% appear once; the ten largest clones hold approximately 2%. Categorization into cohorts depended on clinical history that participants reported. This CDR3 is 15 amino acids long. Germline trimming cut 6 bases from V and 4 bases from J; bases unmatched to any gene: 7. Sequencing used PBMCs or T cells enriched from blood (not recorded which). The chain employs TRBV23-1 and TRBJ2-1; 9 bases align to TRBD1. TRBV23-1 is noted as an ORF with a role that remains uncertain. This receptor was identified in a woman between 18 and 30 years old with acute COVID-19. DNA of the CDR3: TGCGCCAGCAGCCCCCGGGACAGGGTTTACAATGAGCAGTTCTTC. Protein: CASSPRDRVYNEQFF.